A single sample is the source of the 26 T cell receptor beta chains below, sequenced in a study of chemoradiotherapy in HPV16-positive cancers. Assay used: immunoSEQ multiplex PCR; TCRdb lists only in-frame clones, some missing. Among nearly 35,000 clones listed, 92% were seen once. Sequencing was performed on blood, taken from a patient who underwent chemoradiotherapy. These receptors originate from a human donor with HPV-associated anogenital cancer.

This chain links TRBV27 with TRBJ1-2; possibly TRBD1 for D (6 bases). This CDR3 contains 13 residues. In germline, CDR1 is MNHEY, CDR2 SMNVEV (reference sequence). Between the trimmed V and J ends, which lost 6 bases and 4 bases, there was a span of 12 bases. CDR3 sequence: CASSSGHTYGYTF. The CDR3, as DNA: TGTGCCAGCAGCTCGGGACACACCTATGGCTACACCTTC.

The chain links TRBV19 to TRBJ2-5; possibly TRBD1 for D (5 bases). The J call could be wrong; TRBJ2-7 is a better fit for the DNA end. In germline, CDR1 is LNHDA, CDR2 SQIVND (reference sequence). The CDR3 length is 17 residues. Here the CDR3 DNA reads TGTGCCAGTAGTATACAGGGCTACGCAGCCATCTCCTACGAGCAGTACTTC. This sequence encodes CASSIQGYAAISYEQYF.

This clone was counted once. The chain carries TRBV5-5 and TRBJ1-2; 9 bases align to TRBD1. CDR1 and CDR2 (germline): SGHKS, YYEKEE (reference sequence). The CDR3 length is 17 residues. V was clipped by 4 bases and J by 6 bases; unmatched bases: 16. The CDR3 spells CASSLQTGGRAGDGYTF. DNA of the CDR3: TGTGCCAGCAGCCTCCAGACAGGGGGGAGGGCAGGTGATGGCTACACCTTC.

In this sample, this clone turned up a few times. This sequence joins TRBV4-1 and TRBJ2-7; 10 bases align to TRBD2. This CDR3 contains 16 residues. From germline, CDR1 is MGHRA and CDR2 YSYEKL. Trimming removed 5 bases from V and 1 base from J; junction bases left unmatched: 8. The CDR3 here is CASSLRGLAASYEQYF. The CDR3 DNA reads as TGCGCCAGCAGCTTGCGTGGACTAGCGGCATCCTACGAGCAGTACTTC.

The V gene is TRBV6-1, the J gene TRBJ2-7; TRBD2 is a possible D gene (5 bases). There are 15 residues in the CDR3. Trimming cost V 7 bases and J 0 bases, with 16 bases left between them. Germline-derived CDR1 and CDR2 are MNHNS and SASEGT. The CDR3 DNA reads TGTGCCAGCACCGAAGGGAGCGCAGGCTCCTACGAGCAGTACTTC. Its translation: CASTEGSAGSYEQYF.

The V call is TRBV9, the J call TRBJ2-3, with D perhaps being TRBD1 or TRBD2 (5 bases each). V was trimmed by 3 bases and J by 4 bases, leaving 18 bases between them. Germline CDR1 and CDR2: SGDLS and YYNGEE. The CDR3 covers 16 residues. The chain's CDR3 is CASSEGWGIRADTQYF. Here the CDR3 DNA reads TGTGCCAGCAGCGAGGGCTGGGGGATACGCGCAGATACGCAGTATTTT.

In its sample, this clone was seen once. J is TRBJ1-1 and V is TRBV6-5, with D hard to call. There are 12 residues in the CDR3. The V and J ends lost 7 bases and 0 bases respectively, with 6 bases between them. Germline CDR1 MNHEY, CDR2 SVGAGI. The CDR3 reads CASKGLNTEAFF. Here the CDR3 DNA reads TGTGCCAGCAAAGGGCTGAACACTGAAGCTTTCTTT.

The chain links TRBV27 to TRBJ2-7; D gene uncertain. The CDR3 runs to 16 residues. The germline V gene encodes CDR1 MNHEY and CDR2 SMNVEV (reference sequence). V lost 2 bases, J lost 8 bases, and 22 bases lay in between. The CDR3 loop is CASSLNSGSPVQKQYF. In nucleotides, the CDR3 is TGTGCCAGCAGTTTAAATTCCGGTTCCCCCGTCCAAAAGCAGTACTTC.

This rearrangement joins TRBV9 to TRBJ1-6; D remains unclear. This CDR3 comprises 13 residues. The V end was cut by 0 bases, the J end by 13 bases, with 11 bases between. In germline, CDR1 is SGDLS, CDR2 YYNGEE. The CDR3 here is CASSVDGYGPLHF. The CDR3 DNA is TGTGCCAGCAGCGTAGATGGTTACGGGCCCCTCCACTTT.

For this clone: The junction differs from germline at one of its ends, possibly a read error. The chain uses TRBV5-6 and TRBJ2-7; a possible D gene is TRBD1 (7 bases). Germline assignment: CDR1 SGHDT and CDR2 YYEEEE. The CDR3 is 18 residues long. DNA of the CDR3: TGTGCCAGTGGGGGGCGATGGTTGGCGCGACAGGGCTCCAACGAGCAGTACTTC. Translating it yields CASGGRWLARQGSNEQYF.

This clone has only one observation. V usage is TRBV19 and J usage is TRBJ1-1; no clear D gene. V was shortened by 3 bases and J by 5 bases, with 7 bases between the two germline ends. The CDR3 consists of 12 residues. CDR1 and CDR2 (germline): LNHDA, SQIVND (reference sequence). The CDR3 DNA is TGTGCCAGTAGTATCGGGTCAACTGAAGCTTTCTTT. Its protein is CASSIGSTEAFF.

The chain's CDR3 is CASSISGGPGNEQFF. The CDR3 DNA follows: TGTGCCAGCAGCATTAGCGGGGGGCCTGGGAATGAGCAGTTCTTC. The chain recombines TRBV7-3 with TRBJ2-1, with 10 positions matching TRBD2. In germline, CDR1 is SGHTA, CDR2 FQGTGA. V was pared by 5 bases and J by 7 bases, with 8 bases of the junction left unmatched. This CDR3 contains 15 residues.

The J gene is TRBJ2-3, the V gene TRBV7-9; TRBD2 might be the D (5 bases). This CDR3 comprises 13 residues. V lost 3 bases, J lost 9 bases, and 13 bases lay in between. Germline V lookup: CDR1 SEHNR, CDR2 FQNEAQ (reference sequence). CDR3 coding DNA: TGTGCCAGCAGCTTGGTACTAGGTGACACGCAGTATTTT. The encoded protein is CASSLVLGDTQYF.

CDR3: CASSSLRGSYEQYF. CDR3 nucleotides: TGTGCCAGCAGCTCCCTTCGGGGCTCCTACGAGCAGTACTTC. The chain joins TRBV6-5 to TRBJ2-7; maybe TRBD2 (5 bases). V lost 6 bases and J 0 bases, leaving 12 bases between the germline ends. Germline V CDR1 and CDR2: MNHEY, SVGAGI. The CDR3 has 14 residues.

This rearrangement joins TRBV25-1 to TRBJ1-5, with TRBD1 as a possible D gene (5 bases). The CDR3 extends over 15 amino acids. Trimming shortened V by 1 base and J by 0 bases, and 7 bases separated the two germline ends. From germline, CDR1 is MGHDK and CDR2 SYGVNS. Here the CDR3 DNA reads TGTGCCAGCAGTGAATCAGGGTTTAGCAATCAGCCCCAGCATTTT. Amino acid sequence: CASSESGFSNQPQHF.

This rearrangement joins TRBV15 to TRBJ1-1; no reliable D call. The CDR3 spans 14 residues. Germline CDR1 is LNHNV and CDR2 is YYDKDF (reference sequence). The germline V and J ends were trimmed by 4 bases and 7 bases, with 16 bases remaining between them. The DNA for the CDR3 is TGTGCCACCAGCACGGGCAATGAACCTCATGAAGCTTTCTTT. This codes for CATSTGNEPHEAFF. The full variable domain, with the rest looked up from reference TRBV15 and TRBJ1-1, is DAMVIQNPRYQVTQFGKPVTLSCSQTLNHNVMYWYQQKSSQAPKLLFHYYDKDFNNEADTPDNFQSRRPNTSFCFLDIRSPGLGDTAMYLCATSTGNEPHEAFFGQGTRLTVV.

The chain recombines TRBV19 with TRBJ2-5; the D call may be TRBD1 or TRBD2 (5 bases each). The V and J ends lost 5 bases and 3 bases respectively, with 13 bases between them. This CDR3 is built from 14 residues. Germline V lookup: CDR1 LNHDA, CDR2 SQIVND (reference sequence). DNA of the CDR3: TGTGCCAGTAGTCCCCCTCAGGGAGAAGAGACCCAGTACTTC. Translating gives CASSPPQGEETQYF.

This clone was seen a single time. The V and J genes are TRBV15 and TRBJ2-7; TRBD1 matches at 9 bases. The CDR3 is 14 amino acids. V was pared by 3 bases and J by 3 bases, with 3 bases of the junction left unmatched. In germline, CDR1 is LNHNV, CDR2 YYDKDF (reference sequence). CDR3 sequence (DNA): TGTGCCACCAGCAGGGACAGGGGAGTCTACGAGCAGTACTTC. Protein sequence: CATSRDRGVYEQYF.

The gene calls are TRBV18 and TRBJ1-5, with D perhaps matching TRBD1 (5 bases). The CDR3 spans 14 residues. V lost 3 bases and J 5 bases, leaving 11 bases between the germline ends. Germline V gene data show CDR1 as KGHSH and CDR2 as LQKENI. CDR3 region: CASSPGQAHQPQHF. For the CDR3, the DNA is TGTGCCAGCTCACCGGGGCAGGCCCATCAGCCCCAGCATTTT. Full variable domain (remainder filled in from reference TRBV18 and TRBJ1-5): NAGVMQNPRHLVRRRGQEARLRCSPMKGHSHVYWYRQLPEEGLKFMVYLQKENIIDESGMPKERFSAEFPKEGPSILRIQQVVRGDSAAYFCASSPGQAHQPQHFGDGTRLSIL.

The V call is TRBV2, the J call TRBJ2-5, with 7 bases matching TRBD1. Near its end, the DNA agrees better with TRBJ2-7, so the J call may be wrong. The CDR3 runs to 14 residues. CDR1 SNHLY and CDR2 FYNNEI come from the germline V gene. The CDR3 DNA sequence: TGTGCCAGCAGCGACGACAGGGTTGACTACGAGCAGTACTTC. This encodes CASSDDRVDYEQYF.

This clone was picked up one time. The chain joins TRBV5-1 to TRBJ1-2; D remains unclear. The CDR3 length is 13 residues. Germline V gene sequence: CDR1 SGHRS, CDR2 YFSETQ. With 0 bases removed from V and 3 bases from J, the gap between germline ends came to 6 bases. CDR3 sequence reads: CASSLVNDYGYTF. CDR3 DNA: TGCGCCAGCAGCTTGGTTAACGACTATGGCTACACCTTC.

The chain employs TRBV6-5 and TRBJ1-5; tentatively, D is TRBD1 (6 bases). Germline V gives CDR1 MNHEY, CDR2 SVGAGI. The CDR3 is made up of 15 amino acids. Trimming stripped 8 bases from V and 7 bases from J, with 21 bases between. The CDR3 region is CASAHLPGAGQPQHF. DNA for the CDR3: TGTGCCAGCGCCCACCTCCCAGGGGCCGGGCAGCCCCAGCATTTT.

There are a few counts of this clone. The rearrangement links TRBV6-5 to TRBJ1-6; no reliable D call. The CDR3 extends over 13 amino acids. CDR1 MNHEY and CDR2 SVGAGI come from the germline V gene. V was shortened by 7 bases and J by 3 bases, with 7 bases between the two germline ends. CDR3 amino acids: CASTEGYNSPLHF. In DNA, the CDR3 is TGTGCCAGCACGGAGGGCTATAATTCACCCCTCCACTTT.

The genes are TRBV18 and TRBJ2-4, with 9 bases identical to TRBD2. This CDR3 contains 16 residues. The V gene end was trimmed by 6 bases and the J gene end by 1 base; junction bases not matched to a gene: 7. Per the germline V gene, CDR1 is KGHSH and CDR2 is LQKENI. CDR3 sequence (DNA): TGTGCCAGCTCCCAAACAAGCGGGGGGGCCAAAAACATTCAGTACTTC. It specifies CASSQTSGGAKNIQYF.

This clone has a single count. The chain recombines TRBV12-5 with TRBJ2-5, with 9 bases identical to TRBD2. This CDR3 has 17 amino acids. In germline, CDR1 is LGHNT, CDR2 FRNRAP. V gave up 5 bases and J gave up 1 base; unmatched junction bases: 11. The CDR3 nucleotides read TGTGCTAGTGGTCTCCCGGGGCTAGCGGGACCCCAAGAGACCCAGTACTTC. Translation gives CASGLPGLAGPQETQYF.

This clone was seen more than once but under ten times. V is TRBV7-3 and J is TRBJ1-1; 7 bases fit TRBD1. J gave up 0 bases and V 1 base, and 8 bases lay outside the gene matches. Looked up from germline, CDR1 is SGHTA and CDR2 is FQGTGA. CDR3 length equals 17 residues. CDR3: CASSLMGGQLMNTEAFF. CDR3 DNA: TGTGCCAGCAGCTTAATGGGGGGACAGCTTATGAACACTGAAGCTTTCTTT.